This T cell receptor (beta chain) was found in a study of shared clonotypes between healthy human individuals. Evenly divided among several immunoSEQ plates was the genomic DNA of each subset. Sequencing was performed with immunoSEQ multiplex PCR; in TCRdb, only in-frame clones are kept and a portion is missing. The sample lists about 2.4 million clones, roughly 93% occurring once. V dropped 7 bases and J dropped 4; count of bases not matched to a gene: 14. Germline V gene sequence: CDR1 MNHEY, CDR2 SMNVEV (reference sequence). The CDR3 is 18 amino acids. The sequence derives from a man younger than 35 in good health. Some clones in this sample may be carry-over from other donors' samples. V gene TRBV27 combines with J gene TRBJ2-1, with 12 bases that match TRBD2. Sequencing was done on a sample of naive CD4+ T cells from PBMCs. Regarding subset: CD45RA+ positively selected. The CDR3 nucleotides read TGTGCCAGCACCCGCCCAGGGACTAGCGGGTTACTATACAATGAGCAGTTCTTC. This sequence encodes CASTRPGTSGLLYNEQFF.